The rows below give T cell receptor beta chains drawn from one sample of a study of spatial heterogeneity in lung cancer. From the 5' RACE reads, TCRdb called clonotypes with MiXCR, one entry per CDR3 protein. The sample shows some 3,400 distinct CDR3 sequences, 41% of them seen only once. Here the sequenced sample was PBMCs, taken at surgery. The receptors here all came from a male donor with early-stage non-small cell lung cancer. The conserved cysteine and the conserved F or W are not part of the CDR3 here.

J gene	V gene	CDR3 protein
TRBJ2-1	TRBV10-2	ASSELTGQQF
TRBJ1-6	TRBV4-3	ASSQGVGGGKNSPLH
TRBJ2-1	TRBV10-1	ASSELPSNNEQF
TRBJ2-2	TRBV19	ASRGTPNTGELF
TRBJ2-7	TRBV27	ASSLREGLSYEQY
TRBJ1-4	TRBV6-5	ASRPSGTLEKLF
TRBJ2-7	TRBV7-9	ASRDAAGPYEQY
TRBJ2-7	TRBV7-2	ASSSSTSYEQY
TRBJ2-6	TRBV3-1	ASSQVGQSFSGANVLT
TRBJ2-2	TRBV12-3/TRBV12-4	ASSSDGTGELF
TRBJ2-4	TRBV28	ASSFAESKNIQY
TRBJ2-2	TRBV5-4	ASSGRPGQGNTGELF
TRBJ2-1	TRBV27	ASSSRQAAYNEQF
TRBJ2-6	TRBV10-3	AISEGQGAGTNVLT
TRBJ2-5	TRBV7-2	ASSIRTSGRRETQY
TRBJ1-2	TRBV2	ASEGQSYGYT
TRBJ2-7	TRBV19	ASSPRRGLEQY
TRBJ2-1	TRBV11-2	ASSLSLSPGNEQF
TRBJ2-3	TRBV6-5	ASSYSFAVSTDTQY
TRBJ2-3	TRBV7-9	ASSLEGGDRSSLPTDTQY
TRBJ2-1	TRBV27	ASSIRQGGNEQF
TRBJ2-7	TRBV7-9	ASSPARGNHYEQY
TRBJ2-7	TRBV9	ASSVVNGEQY
TRBJ1-5	TRBV2	ASRDGTGGYQPQH
TRBJ2-4	TRBV6-2/TRBV6-3	ATSTGNIQY
TRBJ2-3	TRBV19	ASSMVRGDGTDTQY
TRBJ2-3	TRBV6-6	ASSLGVDTQY
TRBJ2-7	TRBV4-3	ASSRHSMGQGVSDEQY
TRBJ2-2	TRBV11-3	ASSLGSDWGNTGELF
TRBJ2-6	TRBV3-1	ASSQWTGGSGANVLT
TRBJ2-2	TRBV7-3	ASSSGSHGELF
TRBJ2-2	TRBV11-2	ASSTFTGTDFTGELF
TRBJ1-1	TRBV28	ASSLVVRDMNTEAF
TRBJ2-1	TRBV11-2	ASSPTRNEQF
TRBJ2-5	TRBV19	ASSIDAEGETQY
TRBJ2-1	TRBV7-9	ASSLISRLGEQF
TRBJ2-3	TRBV21-1	ASSNPQGARDTQY
TRBJ2-1	TRBV29-1	SVEDRPYNEQF
TRBJ2-1	TRBV12-3/TRBV12-4	ASSLRRPGLAGGLLNEQF
TRBJ2-6	TRBV6-1	ASSEAVGGANVLT
TRBJ2-1	TRBV7-9	ASSLGGSGNNEQF
TRBJ1-1	TRBV12-3/TRBV12-4	ASADGSLNTEAF